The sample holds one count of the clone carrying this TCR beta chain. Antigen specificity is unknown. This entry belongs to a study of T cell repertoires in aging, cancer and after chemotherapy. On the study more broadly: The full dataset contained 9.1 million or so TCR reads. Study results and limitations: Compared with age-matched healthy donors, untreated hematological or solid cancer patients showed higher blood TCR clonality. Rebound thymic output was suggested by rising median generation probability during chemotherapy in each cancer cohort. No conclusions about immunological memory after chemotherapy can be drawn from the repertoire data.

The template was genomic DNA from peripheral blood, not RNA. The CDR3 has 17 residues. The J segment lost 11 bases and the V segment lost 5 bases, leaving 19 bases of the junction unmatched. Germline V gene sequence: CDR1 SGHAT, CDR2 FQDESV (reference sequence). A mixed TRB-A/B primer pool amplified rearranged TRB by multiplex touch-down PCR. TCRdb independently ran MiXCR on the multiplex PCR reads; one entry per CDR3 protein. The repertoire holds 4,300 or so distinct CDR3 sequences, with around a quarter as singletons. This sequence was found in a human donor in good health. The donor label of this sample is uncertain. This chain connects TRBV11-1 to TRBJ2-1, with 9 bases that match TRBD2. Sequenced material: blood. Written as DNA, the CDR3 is TGTGCCAGCAGCCCGATCTCCACCGGGACTAGCTCTTACAAGCAGTTCTTC. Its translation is CASSPISTGTSSYKQFF.